Below, one TCR beta chain is given with its context. TCRdb's table, derived via immunoSEQ multiplex PCR, lists solely in-frame clones and lacks some. The data hold 200,000 to 250,000 clones, with around 81% observed a single time. Germline V gives CDR1 SGHTA, CDR2 FQGNSA. CDR3 length: 14 amino acids. V lost 2 bases, J lost 6 bases, and 14 bases lay in between. This entry is derived from a study of blood T cell repertoires in COVID-19. The chain is built from TRBV7-2 and TRBJ2-7; the D gene is possibly TRBD1 (8 bases). The sample taken for sequencing was peripheral blood. The sequence was collected from a human donor in a cohort sampled during active COVID-19. DNA of the CDR3: TGTGCCAGCAGCTTAAAACAGGGGGAGGGCGAGCAGTACTTC. It yields the protein CASSLKQGEGEQYF.